This is a list of T cell receptor beta chains from one sample in a study of shared clonotypes between healthy human individuals. The method was immunoSEQ multiplex PCR; TCRdb's version includes in-frame clones alone and lacks a portion of them. The sample carries around 2.3 million clones, 90% to 96% recorded once. Sequencing was carried out using naive CD4+ T cells sorted from blood. These TCRs come from a young man in good health. The CDR3 runs from the conserved cysteine through the conserved F or W. The D gene is left open where the match is weak. Some rows have no size entry. The others give once, few or many, or a class for an expanded clone.

>NA|NA|TRBV5-6|TRBJ2-7
TGTGCCAGCAGCTTGGCCGGCGGGGCCTGGTCGGGGGAGCAGTACTTC
CASSLAGGAWSGEQYF
>NA|NA|TRBV18|TRBJ2-4
TGTGCCAGCTCACCTGGACTGATCGCCCTAGCCAAAAACATTCAGTACTTC
CASSPGLIALAKNIQYF
>NA|NA|TRBV11-2|TRBJ2-2
TGTGCCAGCAGCTTAGCCTTGGGGGGAGCCGGGGAGCTGTTTTTT
CASSLALGGAGELFF
>TRBD1|NA|TRBV7-9|TRBJ1-1
TGTGCCAGCACTGCCTTTACAGGGGATGTGAACACTGAAGCTTTCTTT
CASTAFTGDVNTEAFF
>NA|NA|TRBV6-1|TRBJ2-7
TGTGCCAGTCGTTCCGGGACGCTAGGGTACGAGCAGTACTTC
CASRSGTLGYEQYF
>NA|once|TRBV5-1|TRBJ2-7
TGCGCCAGCAGCTTGGCCTTGACTGGTCTCTACGAGCAGTACTTC
CASSLALTGLYEQYF
>NA|NA|TRBV10-3|TRBJ1-2
TGTGCCATCAGTACGAGTTCGAACTATGGCTACACCTTC
CAISTSSNYGYTF
>NA|NA|TRBV5-1|TRBJ2-3
TGCGCCAGCAGCTTGGTGTCGGGAACTATAGATACGCAGTATTTT
CASSLVSGTIDTQYF
>NA|NA|TRBV7-2|TRBJ2-1
TGTGCCAGCAGCAAAGGACAGTTCCCAAATGAGCAGTTCTTC
CASSKGQFPNEQFF
>TRBD1|NA|TRBV28|TRBJ1-1
TGTGCCAGCAGTGGGACAGGGATTGGGAACACTGAAGCTTTCTTT
CASSGTGIGNTEAFF
>NA|once|TRBV5-1|TRBJ1-1
TGCGCCAGCAGCCCCTTCTCGGGGAACACTGAAGCTTTCTTT
CASSPFSGNTEAFF
>TRBD2|NA|TRBV5-6|TRBJ2-2
TGTGCCAGCAGCCCGGGGACTAGCGGGAGTAGGTGGACCGGGGAGCTGTTTTTT
CASSPGTSGSRWTGELFF
>NA|NA|TRBV19|TRBJ1-5
TGTGCCACCCAAGGGAATAGCAATCAGCCCCAGCATTTT
CATQGNSNQPQHF
>TRBD2|NA|TRBV5-1|TRBJ2-3
TGCGCCAGCAGCCCCACACCTAGCGGGGGGGCTACAGATACGCAGTATTTT
CASSPTPSGGATDTQYF
>NA|NA|TRBV4-1|TRBJ1-1
TGCGCCAGCAGTCCGCCAACAATACGTAAGGCTTTCTTT
CASSPPTIRKAFF
>NA|NA|TRBV2|TRBJ2-1
TGTGCCAGCAGGCCCTCCGGGACAAGATACAATGAGCAGTTCTTC
CASRPSGTRYNEQFF
>TRBD2|NA|TRBV30|TRBJ2-1
TGTGCCTGGAGTGCGGGACTAGCGGGAGAGAATGAGCAGTTCTTC
CAWSAGLAGENEQFF
>TRBD2|NA|TRBV27|TRBJ2-3
TGTGCCAGCAGAGGACTAGCGGGAACGGTCACAGATACGCAGTATTTT
CASRGLAGTVTDTQYF
>NA|NA|TRBV18|TRBJ1-2
TGTGCCAGCTCGCTGGACAGAGCCTATGGCTACACCTTC
CASSLDRAYGYTF
>TRBD2|NA|TRBV10-1|TRBJ2-7
TGCGCCAGCAGGGGGACTAGCGGATACTACGAGCAGTACTTC
CASRGTSGYYEQYF
>NA|NA|TRBV6-1|TRBJ2-3
TGTGCCAGCAGTGCCCAGGGGGGGGGCACAGATACGCAGTATTTT
CASSAQGGGTDTQYF
>NA|NA|TRBV7-2|TRBJ2-5
TGTGCCAGCAGCCACGATCTGGGGGGCCAAGAGACCCAGTACTTC
CASSHDLGGQETQYF
>TRBD2|NA|TRBV5-1|TRBJ2-1
TGCGCCAGCAGCCAAGGACTAGCGGGAGGGTCGCTGCAGTTCTTC
CASSQGLAGGSLQFF
>TRBD1|NA|TRBV30|TRBJ1-1
TGTGCTTCAGATACAGGGGAATGGACTGAAGCTTTCTTT
CASDTGEWTEAFF
>NA|NA|TRBV5-1|TRBJ1-1
TGCGCCAGCAGCTTGGGTCAGGGGAGCACTGAAGCTTTCTTT
CASSLGQGSTEAFF
>NA|NA|TRBV4-1|TRBJ2-3
TGCGCCAGCAGCCAAGGAGGACTAGCAGGGGGTACGCAGTATTTT
CASSQGGLAGGTQYF